The clone carrying this T cell receptor beta chain has a handful of counts. What it binds is unknown. Authors' analysis steps: With a range of 23,224 to 690,600, the median per sample was 95,638 TCRs. In TCRdb, the RACE reads were re-called with MiXCR into one record per CDR3 protein. These V and J calls derive from TCRdb rather than the authors' analysis. The sample yields some 200,000 distinct CDR3 sequences, under 25% seen once. The CDR3 consists of 14 residues. The V end lost 2 bases, the J end lost 4 bases, and 11 bases lay between the germline ends. Per the germline V gene, CDR1 is LGHDT and CDR2 is YNNKEL (reference sequence). The data belong to a study of human T cells and chemical hapten exposure. Study-wide results and caveats: Alopecia was present in the donors, so their immune response may differ from healthy people's.

This sample's time point: patch test 1, 2 weeks after DPC sensitization. The treatment is: therapeutic diphenylcyclopropenone sensitization with weekly scalp DPC. Only after blood had been drawn was each patch test applied. Unfractionated whole blood was the source from which total RNA was extracted. The material sequenced was whole blood, taken in connection with sensitization to the hapten diphenylcyclopropenone (DPC). The V and J genes are TRBV3-1 and TRBJ1-2; D not resolved. The receptor was derived from a woman in her 50s with alopecia areata. Some clones in this sample may be carry-over from other donors' samples. CDR3 protein: CASSQSVPRYGYTF. The CDR3 DNA is TGTGCCAGCAGCCAATCCGTTCCTCGCTATGGCTACACCTTC. The entire variable domain, with the rest obtained from reference TRBV3-1 and TRBJ1-2, is as follows: DTAVSQTPKYLVTQMGNDKSIKCEQNLGHDTMYWYKQDSKKFLKIMFSYNNKELIINETVPNRFSPKSPDKAHLNLHINSLELGDSAVYFCASSQSVPRYGYTFGSGTRLTVV.